This T cell receptor (beta chain) was found in a study of T cell clonotyping in hematopoietic cell transplantation. Whole-study findings and limits: Higher Inverse Simpson Index values in graft donor and pretransplant recipient predicted broader posttransplant TCR diversity.

Recipients were bled about 28 days pretransplant and at posttransplant days 30, 100, 180. This clone has a handful of counts. Its target is unknown. The CDR3 length is 16 residues. V was pared by 0 bases and J by 9 bases, with 18 bases between. Looked up from germline, CDR1 is WNHNN and CDR2 is SYGVQD (reference sequence). Method: immunoSEQ multiplex PCR; TCRdb's copy keeps in-frame clones and lacks some. The sample carries about 7,200 clones, approximately 91% recorded once. The chain joins TRBV10-1 to TRBJ2-1, with D possibly matching TRBD1 (5 bases). The sequence derives from a female patient aged 45 to 65 who had an allogeneic stem cell transplant from an unrelated donor, so the T cells may come from the graft donor. Some clones in this sample may be carry-over from other donors' samples. The specimen comprised PBMCs, sampled 30 days after allogeneic stem cell transplant. The CDR3 DNA reads TGCGCCAGCAGTGAGTCGAACCCGTTCCAGGGCGGTGAGCAGTTCTTC. Protein sequence: CASSESNPFQGGEQFF.